A selection of T cell receptor beta chains follows, all from one sample in a study of T cell responses to AZD1222 COVID-19 vaccine. Repertoires were generated with immunoSEQ multiplex PCR, while TCRdb's copy carries only in-frame clones and drops some. In the table there are roughly 100,000 clones, 87% of which are singletons. Specimen: peripheral blood, collected 28 days after the second AZD1222 dose. All receptors come from an adult who received the AZD1222 COVID-19 vaccine. The CDR3 runs from the conserved cysteine through the conserved F or W. D genes are given only for firm matches. Clone size is given for some rows only: seen once, a few or many times, or a class if the clone is expanded.

cdr3_nt cdr3_aa j_call d_call clone_size v_call
TGTGCCAGCAGTTTCTCCGGGACTAGCAGATCCTACAATGAGCAGTTCTTC CASSFSGTSRSYNEQFF TRBJ2-1 TRBD2 NA TRBV28
TGTGCCAGCAGCGAGGGGGTTCTTGGTGAGCAGTTCTTC CASSEGVLGEQFF TRBJ2-1 NA NA TRBV7-3
TGTGCCAGCAGCAAAGTAGGGTCGACAGACGAGACCCAGTACTTC CASSKVGSTDETQYF TRBJ2-5 NA NA TRBV21-1
TGTGCCAGCAGTACACAGGGTATTCATACGCAGTATTTT CASSTQGIHTQYF TRBJ2-3 NA NA TRBV25-1
TGTGCCAGCAGCGCAAACGGACTAGCGGGAGGTATTGAGCAGTTCTTC CASSANGLAGGIEQFF TRBJ2-1 TRBD2 NA TRBV7-2
TGCGCCAGCAGCTTGAGTCTAGCGGGAACAGATACGCAGTATTTT CASSLSLAGTDTQYF TRBJ2-3 TRBD2 NA TRBV5-1
TGTGCCAGCAGCGCCGGACCTGGGAATGAGCAGTTCTTC CASSAGPGNEQFF TRBJ2-1 NA NA TRBV9
TGTGCCAGTAGTATATCGGGGGGGCTGTATGAGCAGTTCTTC CASSISGGLYEQFF TRBJ2-1 TRBD2 few TRBV19
TGCAGTGCTAAGCGGGTGGATACGCAGTATTTT CSAKRVDTQYF TRBJ2-3 NA NA TRBV20-1
TGCAGTGCTAGTTCTGCAGGGGGATTGTACGAGCAGTACTTC CSASSAGGLYEQYF TRBJ2-7 TRBD1 once TRBV20-1
TGTGCCAGCAGCTTATCAAAAATAGCGGGAGTGTACAATGAGCAGTTCTTC CASSLSKIAGVYNEQFF TRBJ2-1 TRBD2 NA TRBV7-9
TGTGCCAGCAGCTTAGGGGGATTACCCTCTGAAGCTTTCTTT CASSLGGLPSEAFF TRBJ1-1 NA NA TRBV11-2
TGCGCCAGCAGTGCAGGCCTAGCGGGAACCAATGAGCAGTTCTTC CASSAGLAGTNEQFF TRBJ2-1 TRBD2 NA TRBV10-2
TGTGCCAGCAGCCCAGGACAGGGGGGGCCCTTGGACACTGAAGCTTTCTTT CASSPGQGGPLDTEAFF TRBJ1-1 TRBD1 NA TRBV5-4
TGCGCCAGCAGGCTGCTCGGAGTGGCGAACACCGGGGAGCTGTTTTTT CASRLLGVANTGELFF TRBJ2-2 NA NA TRBV5-1
TGTGCCAGCACCCCGGTCGGGGGGACGGGCGAGCAGTTCTTC CASTPVGGTGEQFF TRBJ2-1 TRBD2 once TRBV28
TGTGCCTGGAGTCCGGGGGGCGTTCAGCCCCAGCATTTT CAWSPGGVQPQHF TRBJ1-5 NA NA TRBV30
TGTGCCAGCAGCCTGCTGGGAAGCGGGAATGAAAAACTGTTTTTT CASSLLGSGNEKLFF TRBJ1-4 NA NA TRBV5-4
TGTGCCAGCAGCCCGAGCGGGGACATCTCTGGCTACACCTTC CASSPSGDISGYTF TRBJ1-2 NA NA TRBV3-1/TRBV3-2
TGTGCCAGCAGTGAACTGGAGGTTAATCAGCCCCAGCATTTT CASSELEVNQPQHF TRBJ1-5 NA NA TRBV2
TGTGCCAGCAGTTACCAGGCGGGAATGGGCACAGATACGCAGTATTTT CASSYQAGMGTDTQYF TRBJ2-3 NA NA TRBV6-2/TRBV6-3
TGCGCCAGCAGCTCAGGGGTGGATAACACTGAAGCTTTCTTT CASSSGVDNTEAFF TRBJ1-1 NA NA TRBV5-1
TGTGCCAGCAGCAAAGTACGGACAGGTGACGAGCAGTACTTC CASSKVRTGDEQYF TRBJ2-7 NA NA TRBV21-1
TGCAGCGCCCGGACAGCGAACACTGAAGCTTTCTTT CSARTANTEAFF TRBJ1-1 NA NA TRBV29-1
TGTGCCAGCTCACCAACCAGGGTAAATGAGCAGTTCTTC CASSPTRVNEQFF TRBJ2-1 NA NA TRBV18
TGCGCCAGCAGTGAGTCCGCGGTAGTAAATGAGCAGTTCTTC CASSESAVVNEQFF TRBJ2-1 NA NA TRBV10-2
TGTGCCAGCAGCGGTTCTATGGGCTACACCTTC CASSGSMGYTF TRBJ1-2 NA NA TRBV9
TGTGCCAGCAGCTCTCATACACCTGGACAGGGACCCTTCTACGAGCAGTACTTC CASSSHTPGQGPFYEQYF TRBJ2-7 TRBD1 NA TRBV7-9
TGTGCCAGCAGCTCCCCTGGGGCCGGTTCCTACGAGCAGTACTTC CASSSPGAGSYEQYF TRBJ2-7 NA NA TRBV5-4
TGTGCCAGCAGTTTGGGGGGCTTCGGTGAAAAACTGTTTTTT CASSLGGFGEKLFF TRBJ1-4 NA NA TRBV28
TGTGCCACCTCCTTAGGAGAAAGTCTTAATTCACCCCTCCACTTT CATSLGESLNSPLHF TRBJ1-6 NA NA TRBV6-5
TGCAGCGTTCCAGCCCAGGCTATCTCCTACAATGAGCAGTTCTTC CSVPAQAISYNEQFF TRBJ2-1 NA NA TRBV29-1
TGTGCCAGCGACACAGGGTCTGGCGGTCAGCCCCAGCATTTT CASDTGSGGQPQHF TRBJ1-5 NA NA TRBV19
TGTGCCAGCAGCGTAGCTGGGACAGGACTCTACGAGCAGTACTTC CASSVAGTGLYEQYF TRBJ2-7 TRBD1 once TRBV9